The 29 T cell receptor beta chains presented below share a single source sample, sequenced in a study of blood T cell repertoires in COVID-19. Assay used: immunoSEQ multiplex PCR; TCRdb lists only in-frame clones, some missing. The sample lists around 300,000 clones, approximately 89% occurring once. Specimen: PBMCs or T cells enriched from blood (not recorded which). All receptors derive from a man aged 25 to 40 who had recovered from COVID-19.

This chain links TRBV18 with TRBJ2-7; 8 bases agree with TRBD1. The CDR3 extends over 16 amino acids. Germline assignment: CDR1 KGHSH and CDR2 LQKENI. V lost 3 bases to trimming and J lost 6 bases; unmatched junction nucleotides: 13. This chain's CDR3 is CASSPFGRTGLSEQYF. CDR3 sequence (DNA): TGTGCCAGCTCACCGTTCGGTAGGACAGGGCTCTCCGAGCAGTACTTC.

The chain uses TRBV28 and TRBJ1-2, with 7 positions matching TRBD1. Looked up from germline, CDR1 is MDHEN and CDR2 is SYDVKM. V shed 2 bases and J 3 bases; nucleotides not matched to a gene: 3. The CDR3 length is 14 residues. The chain's CDR3 is CASSLSQGDYGYTF. In nucleotides, the CDR3 is TGTGCCAGCAGTTTAAGCCAGGGGGACTATGGCTACACCTTC.

The chain recombines TRBV11-2 with TRBJ1-4, with 9 bases aligning to TRBD1. The germline gives CDR1 SGHAT, CDR2 FQNNGV. V dropped 2 bases and J dropped 7; count of bases not matched to a gene: 8. CDR3 length: 16 amino acids. This chain's CDR3 is CASSLRPGTGFEKLFF. The CDR3 coding sequence is TGTGCCAGCAGCTTAAGGCCCGGGACAGGGTTTGAAAAACTGTTTTTT.

This chain uses TRBV18 with TRBJ2-3; D is ambiguous. CDR1 is KGHSH, CDR2 LQKENI, per germline. Trimming took 3 bases from V and 0 from J, leaving 7 bases between them. The CDR3 has 14 amino acids. CDR3 sequence: CASSPSTSTDTQYF. Written as DNA, the CDR3 is TGTGCCAGCTCACCCTCCACTAGCACAGATACGCAGTATTTT.

This clone has a single count. The V gene is TRBV13, the J gene TRBJ2-1; a weak D match, TRBD1 (5 bases). The CDR3 contains 13 residues. Trimming shortened V by 1 base and J by 7 bases, and 8 bases separated the two germline ends. Germline V lookup: CDR1 PRHDT, CDR2 FYEKMQ (reference sequence). CDR3 in amino acids: CASSLDRSNEQFF. Written as DNA, the CDR3 is TGTGCCAGCAGCTTAGACAGGTCTAATGAGCAGTTCTTC. Based on the CDR3 plus reference TRBV13 and TRBJ2-1, the full variable domain is AAGVIQSPRHLIKEKRETATLKCYPIPRHDTVYWYQQGPGQDPQFLISFYEKMQSDKGSIPDRFSAQQFSDYHSELNMSSLELGDSALYFCASSLDRSNEQFFGPGTRLTVL.

The J gene is TRBJ2-1, the V gene TRBV3-1 (or the pseudogene TRBV3-2); 11 bases fit TRBD1. This CDR3 spans 14 amino acids. V was pared by 5 bases and J by 9 bases, with 6 bases of the junction left unmatched. Germline CDR1 reads LGHDT; CDR2 reads YNNKEL (reference sequence). This chain's CDR3 is CASSGTGGRSEQFF. CDR3 nucleotides: TGTGCCAGCAGCGGGACAGGGGGTCGGAGTGAGCAGTTCTTC.

The chain combines TRBV28 with TRBJ1-2; 7 nucleotides match TRBD1. J gave up 5 bases and V 3 bases, and 3 bases lay outside the gene matches. The CDR3 sequence is 13 residues long. In germline, CDR1 is MDHEN, CDR2 SYDVKM. The CDR3 DNA sequence: TGTGCCAGCAGTTTCACAGGGGCTTATGGCTACACCTTC. Translating it yields CASSFTGAYGYTF.

The rearrangement links TRBV21-1 to TRBJ2-1; the table's D call, TRBD2, was not checked against the DNA. TRBV21-1 corresponds to a pseudogene. The CDR3 loop spans 19 amino acids. The DNA for the CDR3 is TGTGCCAGCAGCAAAGCGAATAGCGGGGGGCCTGGGCGGTACAATGAGCAGTTCTTC. This codes for CASSKANSGGPGRYNEQFF.

The rearrangement joins TRBV30 to TRBJ1-5, with TRBD1 as a possible D gene (5 bases). Trimming removed 2 bases at V and 2 bases at J, with 7 bases between. The CDR3 has 13 residues. CDR1 GTSNPN and CDR2 SVGIG come from the germline V gene (reference sequence). The CDR3 DNA sequence: TGTGCCTGGAGTCCCAGGGGCAATCAGCCCCAGCATTTT. This gives the protein CAWSPRGNQPQHF.

V usage is TRBV19 and J usage is TRBJ2-1; D might be TRBD2 (6 bases). Germline CDR1 and CDR2: LNHDA and SQIVND (reference sequence). The CDR3 has 13 amino acids. Trimming took off 7 bases at V and 6 bases at J, with 13 bases between the two ends. CDR3 nucleotide sequence: TGTGCCAGTAATGCGGGGACTGGCAATGAGCAGTTCTTC. This translates into CASNAGTGNEQFF.

This chain uses TRBV5-6 with TRBJ1-2, with TRBD1 matching over 7 bases. J gave up 6 bases and V 2 bases, and 7 bases lay outside the gene matches. This CDR3 is 14 amino acids long. Looked up from germline, CDR1 is SGHDT and CDR2 is YYEEEE. The CDR3 is CASSFYQGVNGYTF. The DNA for the CDR3 is TGTGCCAGCAGCTTTTACCAGGGGGTTAATGGCTACACCTTC.

In its sample, this clone was seen once. This chain connects TRBV2 to TRBJ2-2; D is unresolved. V was trimmed by 4 bases and J by 0 bases, leaving 18 bases between them. The CDR3 is 18 residues long. Germline V gene data show CDR1 as SNHLY and CDR2 as FYNNEI. The CDR3 protein is CASSGVYSNLPNTGELFF. Written as DNA, the CDR3 is TGTGCCAGCAGTGGGGTGTACAGCAACCTCCCGAACACCGGGGAGCTGTTTTTT.

J is TRBJ1-4 and V is TRBV28; D unresolved. Germline V lookup: CDR1 MDHEN, CDR2 SYDVKM. The ends were cut back, 6 bases at V and 15 bases at J, with 26 bases in the middle. CDR3 size: 15 residues. The CDR3 here is CASRPSAGEVMRVFF. CDR3 DNA sequence: TGTGCCAGCAGACCCTCGGCCGGGGAGGTAATGAGGGTGTTTTTT.

This chain joins TRBV3-1 (or the pseudogene TRBV3-2) and TRBJ1-5; D might be TRBD1 (5 bases). Germline loops: CDR1 LGHDT, CDR2 YNNKEL (reference sequence). V shed 4 bases and J shed 3 bases, with 10 bases lying between them. This CDR3 is 14 amino acids long. The CDR3 DNA follows: TGTGCCAGCAGCCCATGGGGGGACAATCAGCCCCAGCATTTT. Translation: CASSPWGDNQPQHF.

A single count supports this clone. The chain is built from TRBV10-1 and TRBJ2-5, with TRBD2 matching 9 bases. CDR1 and CDR2 from the germline V gene are WNHNN and SYGVQD (reference sequence). V gave up 4 bases and J gave up 5 bases; unmatched junction bases: 11. This CDR3 is built from 16 residues. The CDR3 spells CASSGRGSGGLETQYF. CDR3 nucleotide sequence: TGCGCCAGCAGTGGTCGGGGTAGCGGGGGATTGGAGACCCAGTACTTC.

The chain employs TRBV11-3 and TRBJ2-2; D uncertain. From germline, CDR1 is SGHNT and CDR2 YENEEA. The CDR3 is 14 amino acids. V was pared by 0 bases and J by 4 bases, with 6 bases between. The CDR3 bases are TGTGCCAGCAGCTTAGAACAAACCACCGGGGAGCTGTTTTTT. As protein: CASSLEQTTGELFF.

CDR3 in DNA: TGCAGCGCGACAGATTCCTACGAGCAGTACTTC. It codes for CSATDSYEQYF. This chain connects TRBV29-1 to TRBJ2-7, with D perhaps TRBD1 (5 bases). The CDR3 is 11 residues long. CDR1 is SQVTM and CDR2 is ANQGSEA in the germline V gene. The V end lost 7 bases, the J end lost 1 base, and 8 bases lay between the germline ends.

Comments on this clone: Sequence at one end of the junction differs from germline and may be a read error. V gene TRBV5-1 combines with J gene TRBJ2-1, with D tentatively TRBD2 (7 bases). The CDR3 runs 14 residues. The germline CDR1 and CDR2 sequences are SGHRS and YFSETQ. For the CDR3, the DNA is TGCGCCAGCAGCTTGGGGCTAAAGGGCGGGGGCACACTCTTC. Its translation is CASSLGLKGGGTLF. The complete variable domain, with remaining parts taken from reference TRBV5-1 and TRBJ2-1, reads KAGVTQTPRYLIKTRGQQVTLSCSPISGHRSVSWYQQTPGQGLQFLFEYFSETQRNKGNFPGRFSGRQFSNSRSEMNVSTLELGDSALYLCASSLGLKGGGTLFGPGTRLTVL.

This chain uses TRBV7-2 with TRBJ1-2, with TRBD1 as a possible D gene (5 bases). Trimming left V 0 bases short and J 4 bases short, with 15 bases between. This CDR3 has 16 residues. The germline CDR1 and CDR2 sequences are SGHTA and FQGNSA. In DNA form, the CDR3 reads TGTGCCAGCAGCTTAGCGGTGGCCAGGGAGGCCTATGGCTACACCTTC. Protein product: CASSLAVAREAYGYTF.

This clone was found once. This rearrangement joins TRBV28 to TRBJ2-7; 8 positions agree with TRBD1. This CDR3 is built from 15 residues. Trimming removed 5 bases from V and 6 bases from J; junction bases left unmatched: 12. CDR1 is MDHEN, CDR2 SYDVKM, per germline. CDR3 bases: TGTGCCAGCAGTACGCCCGACAGGGGTCGGGGCGAGCAGTACTTC. It is translated as CASSTPDRGRGEQYF.

This rearrangement joins TRBV9 to TRBJ1-6; TRBD1 is a possible D gene (6 bases). The V end lost 4 bases, the J end lost 10 bases, and 12 bases lay between the germline ends. The CDR3 is 13 residues long. The germline CDR1 and CDR2 sequences are SGDLS and YYNGEE. The CDR3 is CASSSGESSPLHF. The CDR3 DNA reads TGTGCCAGCAGCTCAGGGGAGAGCTCACCCCTCCACTTT.

The chain recombines TRBV6-5 with TRBJ2-2; no clear D gene. The CDR3 runs to 16 residues. Germline values: CDR1 MNHEY, CDR2 SVGAGI. The V end lost 0 bases, the J end lost 3 bases, and 11 bases lay between the germline ends. This CDR3 is CASSYSRSRHTGELFF. CDR3 nucleotide sequence: TGTGCCAGCAGTTACTCGAGGTCCAGACACACCGGGGAGCTGTTTTTT.

J is TRBJ2-2 and V is TRBV11-2; 8 nucleotides match TRBD1. Trimming cost V 4 bases and J 3 bases; bases outside gene matches: 10. This CDR3 comprises 17 residues. Germline-derived CDR1 and CDR2 are SGHAT and FQNNGV. CDR3 coding DNA: TGTGCCAGCAGCTGGCACAGACAGGGGTTGGACACCGGGGAGCTGTTTTTT. Translated: CASSWHRQGLDTGELFF.

The V gene is TRBV9, the J gene TRBJ1-2, with 7 bases matching TRBD1. The germline V gene encodes CDR1 SGDLS and CDR2 YYNGEE. CDR3 length: 15 residues. The ends lost 0 bases at V and 4 bases at J; junction bases unmatched: 6. CDR3 coding DNA: TGTGCCAGCAGCGTAGTACCCGACAGGGCCTATGGCTACACCTTC. Its translation: CASSVVPDRAYGYTF.

The genes are TRBV2 and TRBJ1-2, with 8 bases aligning to TRBD1. CDR3 length: 15 amino acids. The V and J ends lost 5 bases and 1 base, in that order; junction bases with no gene match: 6. In germline, CDR1 is SNHLY, CDR2 FYNNEI. CDR3 in amino acids: CASSKRQGINYGYTF. The CDR3 bases are TGTGCCAGCAGTAAACGACAGGGGATTAACTATGGCTACACCTTC.

The rearrangement links TRBV12-3 or TRBV12-4 to TRBJ2-7; 7 positions match TRBD2. Trimming removed 6 bases from V and 4 bases from J; junction bases left unmatched: 6. The CDR3 covers 13 residues. CDR3 sequence (DNA): TGTGCCAGCAGGGAGGGAGGGAATTACGAGCAGTACTTC. This codes for CASREGGNYEQYF.

This rearrangement joins TRBV7-8 to TRBJ2-5; D is unclear. Between the trimmed V and J ends, which lost 2 bases and 4 bases, there was a span of 11 bases. This CDR3 region has 14 residues. Germline lookup yields CDR1 SGHVS and CDR2 FQNEAQ. CDR3 nucleotides: TGTGCCAGCAGCTTATTGCACCCGGGAGAGACCCAGTACTTC. It specifies CASSLLHPGETQYF.

The chain links TRBV9 to TRBJ1-4; 9 nucleotides match TRBD1. The CDR3 length is 16 residues. Looked up from germline, CDR1 is SGDLS and CDR2 is YYNGEE. With V trimmed by 0 bases and J by 7 bases, 7 bases remained unmatched. The CDR3 DNA sequence: TGTGCCAGCAGCGTAGCTGGCGGGACAGGGAGTGAAAAACTGTTTTTT. It specifies CASSVAGGTGSEKLFF.

In regard to this clone: Other DNA sequences from this sample encode an identical CDR3 as well. This rearrangement joins TRBV6-6 to TRBJ2-7; 7 nucleotides agree with TRBD1. The length of the CDR3 is 12 residues. Losses at the gene ends were 5 bases for V and 3 bases for J; bases not matched to a gene: 1. The germline V gene encodes CDR1 MNHNY and CDR2 SVGAGI (reference sequence). The CDR3 DNA reads as TGTGCCAGCAGTGGGGACAGCTACGAGCAGTACTTC. This gives the protein CASSGDSYEQYF.